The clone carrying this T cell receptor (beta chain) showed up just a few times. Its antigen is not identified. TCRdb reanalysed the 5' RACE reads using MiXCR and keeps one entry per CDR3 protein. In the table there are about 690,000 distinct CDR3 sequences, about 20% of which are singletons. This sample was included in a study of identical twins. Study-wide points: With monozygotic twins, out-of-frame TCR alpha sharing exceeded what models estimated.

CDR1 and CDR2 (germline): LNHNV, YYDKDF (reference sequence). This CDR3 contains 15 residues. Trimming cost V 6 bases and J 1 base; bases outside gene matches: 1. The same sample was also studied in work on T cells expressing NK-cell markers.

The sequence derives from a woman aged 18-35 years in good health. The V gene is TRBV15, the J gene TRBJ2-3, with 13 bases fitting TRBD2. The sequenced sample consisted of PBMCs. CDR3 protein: CATRLAGGRTDTQYF. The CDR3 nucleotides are TGTGCCACCAGACTAGCGGGAGGGCGCACAGATACGCAGTATTTT.